This TCR beta chain was profiled in a study of cytomegalovirus exposure and HLA in healthy donors. In regard to this clone: Its target is not known.

Study results and caveats: According to the study, roughly 160 TCR beta chains were cytomegalovirus-associated.

The donors were part of the approximately 120-subject validation cohort, which stood apart from the roughly 670-subject first cohort. TCRdb keeps only in-frame clones here, not all; method: immunoSEQ multiplex PCR. There are 70,000 to 80,000 clones in the sample; approximately 93% occur only once, and more than 3% lies in the top ten. The V end was cut by 4 bases, the J end by 4 bases, with 22 bases between. This CDR3 region has 18 residues. Germline CDR1 and CDR2: MGHRA and YSYEKL. Sequenced: PBMCs. The J gene is TRBJ1-4, the V gene TRBV4-1, with TRBD1 as a possible D gene (5 bases). This TCR came from a woman younger than 35 in good health and CMV-seropositive. CDR3 in DNA: TGCGCCAGCAGCCTTGCCGGGACTCGGAATGCGGATAATGAAAAACTGTTTTTT. This encodes CASSLAGTRNADNEKLFF.